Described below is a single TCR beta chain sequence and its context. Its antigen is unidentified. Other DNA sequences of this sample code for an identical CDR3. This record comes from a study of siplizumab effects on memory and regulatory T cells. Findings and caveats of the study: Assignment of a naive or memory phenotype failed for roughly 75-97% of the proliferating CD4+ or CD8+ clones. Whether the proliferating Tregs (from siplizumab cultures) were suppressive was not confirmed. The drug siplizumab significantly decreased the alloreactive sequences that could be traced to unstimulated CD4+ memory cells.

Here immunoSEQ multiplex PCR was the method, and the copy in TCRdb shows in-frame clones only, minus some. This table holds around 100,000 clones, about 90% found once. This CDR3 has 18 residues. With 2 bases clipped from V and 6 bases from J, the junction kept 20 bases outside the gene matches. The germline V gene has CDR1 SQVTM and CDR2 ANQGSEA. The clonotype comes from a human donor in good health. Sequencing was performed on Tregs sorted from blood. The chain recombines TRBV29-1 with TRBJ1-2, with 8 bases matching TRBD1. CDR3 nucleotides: TGCAGCGTTGAATTTTCGGGCAGGGGGCGCGGGGGGGAGGATGGCTACACCTTC. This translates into CSVEFSGRGRGGEDGYTF.